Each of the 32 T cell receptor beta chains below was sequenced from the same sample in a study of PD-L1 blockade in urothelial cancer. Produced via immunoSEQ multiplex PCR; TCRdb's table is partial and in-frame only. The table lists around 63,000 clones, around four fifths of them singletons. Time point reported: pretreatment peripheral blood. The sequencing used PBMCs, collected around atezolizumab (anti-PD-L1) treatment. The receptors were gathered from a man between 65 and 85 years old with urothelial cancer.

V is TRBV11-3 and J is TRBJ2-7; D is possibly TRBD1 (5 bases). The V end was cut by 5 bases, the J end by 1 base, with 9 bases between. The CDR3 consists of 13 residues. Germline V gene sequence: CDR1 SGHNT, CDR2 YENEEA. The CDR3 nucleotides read TGTGCCAGCAGCCCACAGGATTCCTACGAGCAGTACTTC. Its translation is CASSPQDSYEQYF.

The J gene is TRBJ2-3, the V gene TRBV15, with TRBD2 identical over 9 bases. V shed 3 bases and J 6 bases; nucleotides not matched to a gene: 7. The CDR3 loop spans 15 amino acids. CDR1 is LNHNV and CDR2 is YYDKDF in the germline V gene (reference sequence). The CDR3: CATSRGGLALDTQYF. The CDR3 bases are TGTGCCACCAGCAGGGGGGGACTAGCCCTCGATACGCAGTATTTT.

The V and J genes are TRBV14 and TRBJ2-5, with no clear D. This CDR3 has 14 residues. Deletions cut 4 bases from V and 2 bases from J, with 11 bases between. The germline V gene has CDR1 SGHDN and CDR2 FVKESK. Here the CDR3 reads CASSPLAVQETQYF. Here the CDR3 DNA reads TGTGCCAGCAGCCCTCTGGCAGTTCAAGAGACCCAGTACTTC.

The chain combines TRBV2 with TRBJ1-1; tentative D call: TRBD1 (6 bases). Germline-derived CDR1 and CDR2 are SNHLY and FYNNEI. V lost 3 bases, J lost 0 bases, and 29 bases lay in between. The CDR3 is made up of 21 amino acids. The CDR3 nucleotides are TGTGCCAGCAGTGAGGGGGCGCCCGGCAGGGCCCGATTAACCATGAACACTGAAGCTTTCTTT. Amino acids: CASSEGAPGRARLTMNTEAFF.

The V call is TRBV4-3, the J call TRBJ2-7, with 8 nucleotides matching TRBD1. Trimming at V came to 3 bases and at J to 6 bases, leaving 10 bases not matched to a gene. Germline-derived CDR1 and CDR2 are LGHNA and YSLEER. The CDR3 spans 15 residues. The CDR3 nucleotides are TGCGCCAGCAGCCAGGGTCTGACAGGGGCGGGCGAGCAGTACTTC. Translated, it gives CASSQGLTGAGEQYF.

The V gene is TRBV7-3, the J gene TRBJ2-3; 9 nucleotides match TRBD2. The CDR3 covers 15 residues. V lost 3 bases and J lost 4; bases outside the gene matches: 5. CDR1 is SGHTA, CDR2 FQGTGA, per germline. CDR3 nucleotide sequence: TGTGCCAGCAGCTTTTGGGCGGGAGGGTCAGATACGCAGTATTTT. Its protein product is CASSFWAGGSDTQYF.

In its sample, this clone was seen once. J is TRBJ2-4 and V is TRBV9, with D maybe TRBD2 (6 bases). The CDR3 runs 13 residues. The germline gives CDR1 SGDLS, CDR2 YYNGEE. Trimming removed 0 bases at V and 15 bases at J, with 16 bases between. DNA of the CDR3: TGTGCCAGCAGCGTAGATCGGGGCGGGAACGCGTACTTC. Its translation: CASSVDRGGNAYF.

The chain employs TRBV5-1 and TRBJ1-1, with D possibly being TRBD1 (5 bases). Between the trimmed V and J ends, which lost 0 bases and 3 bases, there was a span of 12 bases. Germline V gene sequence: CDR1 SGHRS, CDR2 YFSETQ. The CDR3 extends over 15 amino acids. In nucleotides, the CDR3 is TGCGCCAGCAGCTTGGAGGGACGGGGGGACACTGAAGCTTTCTTT. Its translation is CASSLEGRGDTEAFF.

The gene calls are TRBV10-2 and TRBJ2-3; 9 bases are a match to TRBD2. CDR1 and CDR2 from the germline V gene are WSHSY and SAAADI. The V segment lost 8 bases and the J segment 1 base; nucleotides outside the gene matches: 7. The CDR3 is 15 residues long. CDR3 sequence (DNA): TGCGCCAGCCGTCGGAGCGGGAGGCGCACAGATACGCAGTATTTT. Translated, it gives CASRRSGRRTDTQYF.

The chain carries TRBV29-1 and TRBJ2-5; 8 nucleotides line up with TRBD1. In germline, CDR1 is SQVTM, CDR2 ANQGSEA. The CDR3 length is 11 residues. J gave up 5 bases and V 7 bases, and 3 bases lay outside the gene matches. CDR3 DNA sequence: TGCAGCGGGACAGGGTTGGAGACCCAGTACTTC. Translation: CSGTGLETQYF.

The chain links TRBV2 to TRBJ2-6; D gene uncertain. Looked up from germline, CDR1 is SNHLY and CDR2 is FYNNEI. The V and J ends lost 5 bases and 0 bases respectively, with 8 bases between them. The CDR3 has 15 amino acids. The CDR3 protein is CASSSEDSGANVLTF. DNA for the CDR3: TGTGCCAGCAGTTCCGAGGACTCTGGGGCCAACGTCCTGACTTTC. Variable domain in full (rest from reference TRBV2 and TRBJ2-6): EPEVTQTPSHQVTQMGQEVILRCVPISNHLYFYWYRQILGQKVEFLVSFYNNEISEKSEIFDDQFSVERPDGSNFTLKIRSTKLEDSAMYFCASSSEDSGANVLTFGAGSRLTVL.

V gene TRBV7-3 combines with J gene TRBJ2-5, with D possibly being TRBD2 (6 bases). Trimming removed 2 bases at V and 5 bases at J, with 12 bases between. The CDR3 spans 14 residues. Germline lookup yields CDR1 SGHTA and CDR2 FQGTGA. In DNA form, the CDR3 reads TGTGCCAGCAGCTTAGACGGGAGTCTGGAGACCCAGTACTTC. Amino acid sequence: CASSLDGSLETQYF. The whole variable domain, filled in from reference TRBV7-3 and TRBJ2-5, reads GAGVSQTPSNKVTEKGKYVELRCDPISGHTALYWYRQSLGQGPEFLIYFQGTGAADDSGLPNDRFFAVRPEGSVSTLKIQRTERGDSAVYLCASSLDGSLETQYFGPGTRLLVL.

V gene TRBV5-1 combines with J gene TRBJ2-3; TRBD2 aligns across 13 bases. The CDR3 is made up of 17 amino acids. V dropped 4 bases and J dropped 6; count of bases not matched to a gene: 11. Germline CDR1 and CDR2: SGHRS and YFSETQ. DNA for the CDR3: TGCGCCAGCAGCCCCGGACTAGCGGGAGCAAGGGCTGATACGCAGTATTTT. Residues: CASSPGLAGARADTQYF.

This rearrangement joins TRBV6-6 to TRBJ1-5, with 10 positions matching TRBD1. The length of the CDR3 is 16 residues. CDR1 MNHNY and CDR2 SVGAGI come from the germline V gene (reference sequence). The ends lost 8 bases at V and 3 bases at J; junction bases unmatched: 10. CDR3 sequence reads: CASFPGQGLSNQPQHF. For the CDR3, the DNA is TGTGCCAGCTTCCCGGGACAGGGGCTTTCCAATCAGCCCCAGCATTTT.

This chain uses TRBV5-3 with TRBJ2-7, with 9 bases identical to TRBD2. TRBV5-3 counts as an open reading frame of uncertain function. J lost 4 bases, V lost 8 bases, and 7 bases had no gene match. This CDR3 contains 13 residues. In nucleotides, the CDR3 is TGTGCCAGTGCCCCTAGCGGGATTTACGAGCAGTACTTC. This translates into CASAPSGIYEQYF.

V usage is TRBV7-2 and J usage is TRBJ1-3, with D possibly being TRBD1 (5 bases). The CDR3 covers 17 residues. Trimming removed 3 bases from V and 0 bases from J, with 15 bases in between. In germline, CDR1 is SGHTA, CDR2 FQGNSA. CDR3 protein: CASSLSQYRSSGNTIYF. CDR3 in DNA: TGTGCCAGCAGCTTGTCACAATACAGGAGCTCTGGAAACACCATATATTTT.

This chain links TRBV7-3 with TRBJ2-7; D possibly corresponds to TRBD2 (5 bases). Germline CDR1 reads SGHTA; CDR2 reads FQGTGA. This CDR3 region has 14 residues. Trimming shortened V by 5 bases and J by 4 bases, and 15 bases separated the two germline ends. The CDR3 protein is CASSEGPNSYEQYF. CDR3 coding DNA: TGTGCCAGCAGCGAGGGCCCTAATTCTTACGAGCAGTACTTC.

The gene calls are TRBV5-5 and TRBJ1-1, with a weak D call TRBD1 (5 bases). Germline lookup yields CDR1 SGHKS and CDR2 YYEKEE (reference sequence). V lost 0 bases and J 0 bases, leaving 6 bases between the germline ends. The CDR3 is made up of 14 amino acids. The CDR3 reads CASSLGGLNTEAFF. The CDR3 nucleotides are TGTGCCAGCAGCTTGGGGGGCCTGAACACTGAAGCTTTCTTT.

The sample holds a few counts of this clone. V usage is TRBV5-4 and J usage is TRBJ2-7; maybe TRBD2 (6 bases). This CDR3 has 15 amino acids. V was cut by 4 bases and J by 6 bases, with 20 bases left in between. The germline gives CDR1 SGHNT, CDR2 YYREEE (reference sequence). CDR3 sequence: CASSLGGGTRGEQYF. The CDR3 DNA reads TGTGCCAGCAGCCTGGGTGGCGGGACCAGAGGCGAGCAGTACTTC.

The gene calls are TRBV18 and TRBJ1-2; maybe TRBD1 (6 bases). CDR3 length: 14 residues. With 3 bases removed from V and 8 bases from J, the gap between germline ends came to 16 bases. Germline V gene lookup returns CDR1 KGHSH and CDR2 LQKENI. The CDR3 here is CASSPGQAALGYTF. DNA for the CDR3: TGTGCCAGCTCACCGGGACAAGCCGCTCTCGGCTACACCTTC.

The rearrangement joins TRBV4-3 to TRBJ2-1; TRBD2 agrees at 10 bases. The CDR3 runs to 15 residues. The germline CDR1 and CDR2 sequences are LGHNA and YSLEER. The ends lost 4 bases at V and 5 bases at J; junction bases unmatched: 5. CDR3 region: CASSPGLARDNEQFF. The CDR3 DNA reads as TGCGCCAGCAGCCCGGGACTAGCGAGAGACAATGAGCAGTTCTTC.

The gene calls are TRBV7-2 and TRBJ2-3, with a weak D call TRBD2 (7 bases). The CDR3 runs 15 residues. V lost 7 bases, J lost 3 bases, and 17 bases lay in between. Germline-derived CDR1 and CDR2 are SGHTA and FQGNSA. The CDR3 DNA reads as TGTGCCAGCAAGGGGGGAGGGCCCTCGACAGATACGCAGTATTTT. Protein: CASKGGGPSTDTQYF. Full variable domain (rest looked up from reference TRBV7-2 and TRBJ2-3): GAGVSQSPSNKVTEKGKDVELRCDPISGHTALYWYRQSLGQGLEFLIYFQGNSAPDKSGLPSDRFSAERTGGSVSTLTIQRTQQEDSAVYLCASKGGGPSTDTQYFGPGTRLTVL.

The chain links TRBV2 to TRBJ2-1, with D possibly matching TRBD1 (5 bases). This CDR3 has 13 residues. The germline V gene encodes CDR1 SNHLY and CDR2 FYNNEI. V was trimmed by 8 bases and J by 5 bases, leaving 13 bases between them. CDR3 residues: CASEPDSNNEQFF. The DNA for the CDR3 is TGTGCCAGCGAGCCAGACAGCAACAATGAGCAGTTCTTC.

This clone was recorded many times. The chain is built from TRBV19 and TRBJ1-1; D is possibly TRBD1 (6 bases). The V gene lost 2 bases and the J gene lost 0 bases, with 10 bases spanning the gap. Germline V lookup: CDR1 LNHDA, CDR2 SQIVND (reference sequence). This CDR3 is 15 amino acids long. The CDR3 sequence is CASSISGTLNTEAFF. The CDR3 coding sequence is TGTGCCAGTAGTATATCAGGGACATTGAACACTGAAGCTTTCTTT.

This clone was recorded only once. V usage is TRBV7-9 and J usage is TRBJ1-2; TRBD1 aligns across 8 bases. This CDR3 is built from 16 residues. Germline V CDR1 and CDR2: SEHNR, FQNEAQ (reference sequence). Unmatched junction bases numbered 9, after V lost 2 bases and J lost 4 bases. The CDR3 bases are TGTGCCAGCAGCTTATTGGATGGACAGGGCAGCTATGGCTACACCTTC. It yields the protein CASSLLDGQGSYGYTF.

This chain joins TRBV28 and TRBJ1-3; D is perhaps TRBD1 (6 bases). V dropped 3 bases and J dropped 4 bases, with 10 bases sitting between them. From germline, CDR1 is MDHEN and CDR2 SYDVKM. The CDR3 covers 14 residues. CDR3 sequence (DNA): TGTGCCAGCAGTTTTTCAGGGGCGGGAAACACCATATATTTT. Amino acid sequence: CASSFSGAGNTIYF.

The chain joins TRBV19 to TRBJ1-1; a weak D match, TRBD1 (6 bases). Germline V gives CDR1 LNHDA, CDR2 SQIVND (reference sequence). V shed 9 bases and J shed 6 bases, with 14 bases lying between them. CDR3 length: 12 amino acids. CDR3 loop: CASGGAGAEAFF. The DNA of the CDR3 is TGTGCCAGCGGGGGGGCTGGGGCTGAAGCTTTCTTT. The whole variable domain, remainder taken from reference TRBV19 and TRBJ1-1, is DGGITQSPKYLFRKEGQNVTLSCEQNLNHDAMYWYRQDPGQGLRLIYYSQIVNDFQKGDIAEGYSVSREKKESFPLTVTSAQKNPTAFYLCASGGAGAEAFFGQGTRLTVV.

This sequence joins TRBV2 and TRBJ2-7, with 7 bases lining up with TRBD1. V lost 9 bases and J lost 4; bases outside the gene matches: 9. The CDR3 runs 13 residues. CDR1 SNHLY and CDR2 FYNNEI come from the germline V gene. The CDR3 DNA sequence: TGTGCCAGTAACTTCGACAGGGATTACGAGCAGTACTTC. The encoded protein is CASNFDRDYEQYF.

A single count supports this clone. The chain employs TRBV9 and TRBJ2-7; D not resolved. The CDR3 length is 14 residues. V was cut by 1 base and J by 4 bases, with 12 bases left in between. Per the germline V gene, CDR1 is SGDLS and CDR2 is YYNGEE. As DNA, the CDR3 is TGTGCCAGCAGCGTATCCCCCGAACAATACGAGCAGTACTTC. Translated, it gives CASSVSPEQYEQYF.

CDR3 region: CASSVDGRDTGELFF. CDR3 bases: TGTGCCAGCAGCGTTGACGGGAGGGACACCGGGGAGCTGTTTTTT. The chain has TRBV9 and TRBJ2-2, with 8 bases fitting TRBD2. Looked up from germline, CDR1 is SGDLS and CDR2 is YYNGEE. There are 15 residues in the CDR3. V shed 2 bases, J shed 3 bases, and the junction held 3 bases outside the gene matches.

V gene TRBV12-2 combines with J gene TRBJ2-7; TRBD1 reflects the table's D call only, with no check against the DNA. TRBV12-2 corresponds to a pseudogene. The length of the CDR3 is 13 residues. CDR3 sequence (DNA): TGTGCAAGTCGCTTAGCGGGCAGGGAAGAGCAGTACTTC. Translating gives CASRLAGREEQYF.

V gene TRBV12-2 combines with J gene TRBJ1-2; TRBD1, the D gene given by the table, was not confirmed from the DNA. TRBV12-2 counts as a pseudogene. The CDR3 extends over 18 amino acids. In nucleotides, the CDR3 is TGTGCAAGTCGCTCTCCGGAGGGGTTTAGACAGGGGCGATATGGCTACACCTTC. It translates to CASRSPEGFRQGRYGYTF.